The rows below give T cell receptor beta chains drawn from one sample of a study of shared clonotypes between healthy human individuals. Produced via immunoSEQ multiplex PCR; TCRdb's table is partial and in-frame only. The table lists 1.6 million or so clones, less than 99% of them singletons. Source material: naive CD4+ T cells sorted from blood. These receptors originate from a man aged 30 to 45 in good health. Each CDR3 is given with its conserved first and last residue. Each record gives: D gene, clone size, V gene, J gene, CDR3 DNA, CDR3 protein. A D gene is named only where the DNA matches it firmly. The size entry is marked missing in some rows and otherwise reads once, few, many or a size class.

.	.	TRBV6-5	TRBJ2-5	TGTGCCAGCAGGATATATGGGGGGGCCCAAGAGACCCAGTACTTC	CASRIYGGAQETQYF
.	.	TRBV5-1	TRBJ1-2	TGCGCCAGCTCCGGGCTCCCGAGGGGGTATGGCTACACCTTC	CASSGLPRGYGYTF
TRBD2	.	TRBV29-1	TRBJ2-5	TGCAGCGTTGAAGGTGCGGGAGTACAAGGAGAGACCCAGTACTTC	CSVEGAGVQGETQYF
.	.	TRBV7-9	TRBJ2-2	TGTGCCAATTCCCGGACTTCAGCCGGGGAGCTGTTTTTT	CANSRTSAGELFF
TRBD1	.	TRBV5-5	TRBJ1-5	TGTGCCAGCAGCCCAGACGGGGGGACAGGTCAGCCCCAGCATTTT	CASSPDGGTGQPQHF
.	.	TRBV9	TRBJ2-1	TGTGCCAGCAGCGCCTCCGGGGGCGCTGAGAGCTCCTACAATGAGCAGTTCTTC	CASSASGGAESSYNEQFF
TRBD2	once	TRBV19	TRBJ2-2	TGTGCCAGTAGTATAAGACTAGCGGGTTATACCGGGGAGCTGTTTTTT	CASSIRLAGYTGELFF
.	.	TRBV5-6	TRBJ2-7	TGTGCCAGCAGCTTGGGCCGCACGCCTGGTCTTGAGCAGTACTTC	CASSLGRTPGLEQYF
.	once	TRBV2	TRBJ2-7	TGTGCCAGCCGGGGGTGGGCCTACGAGCAGTACTTC	CASRGWAYEQYF
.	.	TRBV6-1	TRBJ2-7	TGTGCCAGCAGTGAACCTAGGGGAACCTACGAGCAGTACTTC	CASSEPRGTYEQYF